This TCR beta chain was sequenced for a study of CD8 T cells in ankylosing spondylitis. Findings and caveats of the study: It was reported that disease-linked clones were significantly enriched in matched ankylosing spondylitis synovial fluid. Ankylosing spondylitis blood seemed to carry a telltale TCR beta motif made of under 10 highly homologous variants.

Trimming removed 5 bases from V and 0 bases from J, with 8 bases in between. CDR1 is MNHEY, CDR2 SMNVEV, per germline (reference sequence). The CDR3 is 14 amino acids. Researchers built TCR beta libraries using quantitative 5'-RACE with molecular barcodes. TCRdb reprocessed the 5' RACE reads via MiXCR and lists one record per CDR3 protein. This sample has about 200,000 distinct CDR3 sequences, with about 7.3% found just once. This clonotype came up many times. Its antigen is still unknown. The sequence derives from a male donor with ankylosing spondylitis. This chain connects TRBV27 to TRBJ2-1; no reliable D call. The specimen was blood, either unsorted or a sorted T cell fraction (not recorded which). DNA of the CDR3: TGTGCCAGCAGTAAGCGCGACTCCTACAATGAGCAGTTCTTC. It yields the protein CASSKRDSYNEQFF.